A selection of T cell receptor beta chains follows, all from one sample in a study of blood T cell repertoires in COVID-19. Sequenced by immunoSEQ multiplex PCR; TCRdb stores in-frame clones only, minus some. The sample holds roughly 250,000 clones, under 90% seen once. The sequenced sample consisted of peripheral blood. These receptors originate from a woman aged 60-75 years with active or convalescent COVID-19. Both conserved end residues are part of each CDR3. The D gene is left open where the match is weak. Clone sizes are given selectively: once, few, many, or a class where the clone is expanded.

D gene: -
J gene: TRBJ2-1
V gene: TRBV7-3
clone size: -
CDR3 DNA: TGTGCCAGCAGCTTAGTTTTGGGGCAGGACAATGAGCAGTTCTTC
CDR3 protein: CASSLVLGQDNEQFF

D gene: -
J gene: TRBJ1-2
V gene: TRBV28
clone size: -
CDR3 DNA: TGTGCCAGCAGTTTATCGGACATAAATGGCTACACCTTC
CDR3 protein: CASSLSDINGYTF

D gene: TRBD2
J gene: TRBJ2-3
V gene: TRBV9
clone size: -
CDR3 DNA: TGTGCCAGCAGCGCGGAGGGACTAGCGGGGTCCACAGATACGCAGTATTTT
CDR3 protein: CASSAEGLAGSTDTQYF

D gene: TRBD1
J gene: TRBJ1-6
V gene: TRBV11-2
clone size: -
CDR3 DNA: TGTGCCAGCAGCTTAGATCGCTGGGGACAGGGGAGGTCACCCCTCCACTTT
CDR3 protein: CASSLDRWGQGRSPLHF

D gene: TRBD1
J gene: TRBJ2-1
V gene: TRBV9
clone size: -
CDR3 DNA: TGTGCCAGCAGCGTAGCCGGGACAGGGACCTACAATGAGCAGTTCTTC
CDR3 protein: CASSVAGTGTYNEQFF

D gene: -
J gene: TRBJ2-7
V gene: TRBV4-1
clone size: -
CDR3 DNA: TGCGCCAGCAGCCAAACGCTTAGCAGAACAAACGAGCAGTACTTC
CDR3 protein: CASSQTLSRTNEQYF

D gene: -
J gene: TRBJ1-5
V gene: TRBV7-8
clone size: -
CDR3 DNA: TGTGCCAGCAGCGTCGCGTGGAGGGTAGAAAATCAGCCCCAGCATTTT
CDR3 protein: CASSVAWRVENQPQHF

D gene: TRBD2
J gene: TRBJ2-3
V gene: TRBV19
clone size: -
CDR3 DNA: TGTGCCAGTAGTATATTTAGAGACGGACTAGCGTCAGATACGCAGTATTTT
CDR3 protein: CASSIFRDGLASDTQYF

D gene: TRBD1
J gene: TRBJ2-7
V gene: TRBV29-1
clone size: -
CDR3 DNA: TGCAGCGTTGCTACAGGGGACGAGCAGTACTTC
CDR3 protein: CSVATGDEQYF

D gene: -
J gene: TRBJ1-2
V gene: TRBV6-5
clone size: -
CDR3 DNA: TGTGCCAGCAGTACCCTATGGGAGGGGAACGACACCTTC
CDR3 protein: CASSTLWEGNDTF

D gene: -
J gene: TRBJ2-7
V gene: TRBV7-2
clone size: few
CDR3 DNA: TGTGCCAGCAGCACCCAGGGGGGCGTATACTACGAGCAGTACTTC
CDR3 protein: CASSTQGGVYYEQYF

D gene: TRBD1
J gene: TRBJ1-4
V gene: TRBV11-2
clone size: -
CDR3 DNA: TGTGCCAGCAGCCCCCTGAGTCCGGGACAGGGTAGACTGTTTTTT
CDR3 protein: CASSPLSPGQGRLFF

D gene: -
J gene: TRBJ2-7
V gene: TRBV11-2
clone size: -
CDR3 DNA: TGTGCCAGCAGTCCTCAGGGGTCAGGGCAGTACTTC
CDR3 protein: CASSPQGSGQYF

D gene: TRBD2
J gene: TRBJ2-3
V gene: TRBV9
clone size: -
CDR3 DNA: TGTGCCAGCAGCCCTGGGACTAGCGACACAGATACGCAGTATTTT
CDR3 protein: CASSPGTSDTDTQYF

D gene: -
J gene: TRBJ1-2
V gene: TRBV7-8
clone size: -
CDR3 DNA: TGTGCCAGCAGCGGAAAACAGGGAAACTATGGCTACACCTTC
CDR3 protein: CASSGKQGNYGYTF

D gene: -
J gene: TRBJ1-2
V gene: TRBV7-9
clone size: -
CDR3 DNA: TGTGCCAGCAGCTTACAGGGGCCTGGCTACACCTTC
CDR3 protein: CASSLQGPGYTF

D gene: TRBD1
J gene: TRBJ1-3
V gene: TRBV11-2
clone size: -
CDR3 DNA: TGTGCCAGCAGCTCCTACAGGGGCCAGGTCTCTGGAAACACCATATATTTT
CDR3 protein: CASSSYRGQVSGNTIYF

D gene: -
J gene: TRBJ1-1
V gene: TRBV21-1
clone size: -
CDR3 DNA: TGTGCCAGCAGCAAAGGAGGAAACACGAACACTGAAGCTTTCTTT
CDR3 protein: CASSKGGNTNTEAFF

D gene: -
J gene: TRBJ1-4
V gene: TRBV3-1/TRBV3-2
clone size: -
CDR3 DNA: TGTGCCAGCAGCCAAGACTCAGGCCTCCTCGAAAAACTGTTTTTT
CDR3 protein: CASSQDSGLLEKLFF

D gene: -
J gene: TRBJ1-5
V gene: TRBV2
clone size: -
CDR3 DNA: TGTGCCAGCAGTAAGGCCCGTCTAGATCAGCCCCAGCATTTT
CDR3 protein: CASSKARLDQPQHF

D gene: -
J gene: TRBJ1-6
V gene: TRBV6-5
clone size: -
CDR3 DNA: TGTGCCAGCAGTTACTCGGACAGAAGGTATTCACCCCTCCACTTT
CDR3 protein: CASSYSDRRYSPLHF

D gene: TRBD1
J gene: TRBJ1-6
V gene: TRBV5-1
clone size: -
CDR3 DNA: TGCGCCAGCAGCCTATGGGACAGGGATAATTCACCCCTCCACTTT
CDR3 protein: CASSLWDRDNSPLHF

D gene: -
J gene: TRBJ2-6
V gene: TRBV5-1
clone size: once
CDR3 DNA: TGCGCCAGCAGCTTTATGAAGGGACGGGACTTCTCTGGGGCCAACGTCCTGACTTTC
CDR3 protein: CASSFMKGRDFSGANVLTF

D gene: TRBD1
J gene: TRBJ1-5
V gene: TRBV6-5
clone size: -
CDR3 DNA: TGTGCCAGCAGGTCAGGGGGTGAGAGCAATCAGCCCCAGCATTTT
CDR3 protein: CASRSGGESNQPQHF

D gene: TRBD1
J gene: TRBJ1-2
V gene: TRBV6-5
clone size: few
CDR3 DNA: TGTGCCAGCAGTTACTTTTTGGGACAGGGATATGGCTACACCTTC
CDR3 protein: CASSYFLGQGYGYTF

D gene: -
J gene: TRBJ1-1
V gene: TRBV20-1
clone size: -
CDR3 DNA: TGCAGTGCTAGTATCCCACCGGGGGGCATGAACACTGAAGCTTTCTTT
CDR3 protein: CSASIPPGGMNTEAFF

D gene: -
J gene: TRBJ1-1
V gene: TRBV1
clone size: -
CDR3 DNA: TGCACCAGCCAGGGGACATTCAACACTGAAGCTTTCTTT
CDR3 protein: CTSQGTFNTEAFF

D gene: TRBD2
J gene: TRBJ2-7
V gene: TRBV6-6
clone size: -
CDR3 DNA: TGTGCCAGCAGCGGACTAGCGGGGGGGCAGTACTTC
CDR3 protein: CASSGLAGGQYF

D gene: TRBD1
J gene: TRBJ1-6
V gene: TRBV6-2/TRBV6-3
clone size: -
CDR3 DNA: TGTGCCAGCAGTTACTCACAGGGGGGAACCCTCCACTTT
CDR3 protein: CASSYSQGGTLHF

D gene: -
J gene: TRBJ2-3
V gene: TRBV23-1
clone size: -
CDR3 DNA: TGCGCCAGCAGTACGACTGATATCACAGATACGCAGTATTTT
CDR3 protein: CASSTTDITDTQYF

D gene: -
J gene: TRBJ2-7
V gene: TRBV7-8
clone size: -
CDR3 DNA: TGTGCCAGCAGCTCCCGAGCTCAGCAGTACTTC
CDR3 protein: CASSSRAQQYF

D gene: -
J gene: TRBJ2-1
V gene: TRBV7-9
clone size: -
CDR3 DNA: TGTGCCAGCAGCGGCAGCCACCTAGGGGCAGGTGATGAGCAGTTCTTC
CDR3 protein: CASSGSHLGAGDEQFF

D gene: TRBD2
J gene: TRBJ2-5
V gene: TRBV29-1
clone size: -
CDR3 DNA: TGCAGCGGTCATAGCGGGGCTCAAGAGACCCAGTACTTC
CDR3 protein: CSGHSGAQETQYF

D gene: -
J gene: TRBJ2-5
V gene: TRBV24-1
clone size: -
CDR3 DNA: TGTGCCACCAGTGCCCCTCCCCTAGAGACCCAGTACTTC
CDR3 protein: CATSAPPLETQYF

D gene: -
J gene: TRBJ2-7
V gene: TRBV3-1/TRBV3-2
clone size: -
CDR3 DNA: TGTGCCAGCAGGCCCGGCGGGGGCGCCCACGAGCAGTACTTC
CDR3 protein: CASRPGGGAHEQYF

D gene: TRBD1
J gene: TRBJ1-6
V gene: TRBV4-2
clone size: few
CDR3 DNA: TGTGCCAGCAGCCTCACGGGACAGGGAGGGAATTCACCCCTCCACTTT
CDR3 protein: CASSLTGQGGNSPLHF

D gene: TRBD1
J gene: TRBJ1-2
V gene: TRBV9
clone size: -
CDR3 DNA: TGTGCCAGCAGCGTAGGGACAGGGGGCGCGAGCTATGGCTACACCTTC
CDR3 protein: CASSVGTGGASYGYTF

D gene: -
J gene: TRBJ1-6
V gene: TRBV3-1/TRBV3-2
clone size: -
CDR3 DNA: TGTGCCAGCAGCCAGTGGCCGAGGGGCACAGGGTATTCACCCCTCCACTTT
CDR3 protein: CASSQWPRGTGYSPLHF